The 20 T cell receptor beta chains below come from one sample, sequenced in a study of neurological immune-mediated disorders. TCRdb reprocessed the 5' RACE reads with MiXCR, giving one entry per CDR3 protein. This table has around 16,000 distinct CDR3 sequences, about 14% appearing once. The sample consisted of PBMCs. The receptors stem from a man aged 55 to 69 with HTLV-1-associated myelopathy (HAM/TSP).

Relative to its sample, this clonotype is medium-sized. The rearrangement joins TRBV7-9 to TRBJ2-3, with 7 bases aligning to TRBD1. CDR1 is SEHNR and CDR2 is FQNEAQ in the germline V gene (reference sequence). Germline trimming cut 1 base from V and 14 bases from J; bases unmatched to any gene: 3. The CDR3 contains 11 residues. DNA of the CDR3: TGTGCCAGCAGCTTAGGACAGGGTTTGTATTTT. Protein product: CASSLGQGLYF.

This clonotype was detected a few times. The DNA is left out, because the CDR3 cannot be placed on it with certainty; the CDR3 is given as TCRdb lists it. V and J are TRBV5-1 and TRBJ2-7; the table's D call TRBD2 went unverified against the DNA. Germline CDR1 and CDR2: SGHRS and YFSETQ. The CDR3 totals 19 residues, both ends included. This CDR3 reads CASSFYICSARGTSYEQYF.

This clonotype was picked up many times. The V call is TRBV5-1, the J call TRBJ1-3, with a tentative D call TRBD1 (6 bases). The CDR3 loop spans 14 amino acids. Germline V gene lookup returns CDR1 SGHRS and CDR2 YFSETQ. Trimming took 4 bases from V and 1 from J, leaving 9 bases between them. The CDR3 sequence: CASSTGQSGNTIYF. CDR3 coding DNA: TGCGCCAGCAGCACCGGACAGTCTGGAAACACCATATATTTT.

This clonotype was seen ten or more times. V is TRBV15 and J is TRBJ2-3, with 7 bases that match TRBD2. The CDR3 has 16 amino acids. Per germline, CDR1 LNHNV and CDR2 YYDKDF (reference sequence). J lost 0 bases, V lost 4 bases, and 7 bases had no gene match. DNA of the CDR3: TGTGCCACCAGCATCGGGCGGGGGAGTAGCACAGATACGCAGTATTTT. Amino acid sequence: CATSIGRGSSTDTQYF.

In this sample, this clonotype turned up many times. V usage is TRBV20-1 and J usage is TRBJ2-3; D is possibly TRBD2 (7 bases). This CDR3 is 14 amino acids long. V gave up 5 bases and J gave up 2 bases, with 14 bases separating them. Germline CDR1 is DFQATT and CDR2 is SNEGSKA (reference sequence). CDR3: CSAPSGGFTDTQYF. The CDR3 DNA reads TGCAGTGCTCCCTCGGGGGGCTTCACAGATACGCAGTATTTT.

This clonotype was recorded many times. The rearrangement joins TRBV20-1 to TRBJ2-1, with D perhaps given as TRBD1 or TRBD2 (5 bases each). This CDR3 comprises 17 residues. The V gene lost 5 bases and the J gene lost 2 bases, with 22 bases spanning the gap. Germline V CDR1 and CDR2: DFQATT, SNEGSKA (reference sequence). The DNA of the CDR3 is TGCAGTGCTTCCCAGACCGGGTACGAGGGACCCTACAATGAGCAGTTCTTC. This codes for CSASQTGYEGPYNEQFF.

This clonotype was picked up many times. The genes are TRBV21-1 and TRBJ2-7. TRBV21-1 is a pseudogene. The CDR3 is 12 residues long. CDR3 protein: CASSKDTYEQYF. The CDR3 bases are TGTGCCAGCAGCAAGGACACCTACGAGCAGTACTTC.

With regard to this clonotype: Germline is not matched at one junction end, which may reflect a read error. V usage is TRBV7-3 and J usage is TRBJ2-6; the match to TRBD1 covers 12 bases. CDR3 length: 18 amino acids. Per the germline V gene, CDR1 is SGHTA and CDR2 is FQGTGA. CDR3 coding DNA: TGTGCCAGCAGTACGGCGGGACAGGGGGCTGCCGGGGACAACGTCCTGACTTTC. This gives the protein CASSTAGQGAAGDNVLTF.

This clonotype was seen repeatedly, ten times or more. The chain combines TRBV4-2 with TRBJ2-3; TRBD2 matches at 11 bases. CDR3 length: 16 residues. In germline, CDR1 is LGHNA, CDR2 YNFKEQ. J lost 4 bases, V lost 1 base, and 4 bases had no gene match. CDR3 sequence reads: CASSQGLAGGADTQYF. CDR3 sequence (DNA): TGTGCCAGCAGCCAAGGCCTAGCGGGGGGTGCAGATACGCAGTATTTT.

This clonotype was recorded many times. The V gene is TRBV28, the J gene TRBJ2-1; weak D call: TRBD1 (5 bases). CDR1 is MDHEN, CDR2 SYDVKM, per germline. This CDR3 has 14 amino acids. Deletions cut 6 bases from V and 12 bases from J, with 21 bases between. CDR3 DNA: TGTGCCAGCAGCCTTCCGACAGACCGAAGCCCGCAGTTCTTC. Encoded protein: CASSLPTDRSPQFF. Full variable domain (outside the CDR3, taken from reference TRBV28 and TRBJ2-1): DVKVTQSSRYLVKRTGEKVFLECVQDMDHENMFWYRQDPGLGLRLIYFSYDVKMKEKGDIPEGYSVSREKKERFSLILESASTNQTSMYLCASSLPTDRSPQFFGPGTRLTVL.

The J gene is TRBJ2-3, the V gene TRBV12-3 or TRBV12-4; D is ambiguous. The CDR3 is made up of 13 amino acids. Trimming left V 4 bases short and J 3 bases short, with 8 bases between. The CDR3 loop reads CASSSQRTDTQYF. Here the CDR3 DNA reads TGTGCCAGCAGTTCCCAGCGTACAGATACGCAGTATTTT.

This clonotype was detected ten times or more. The V call is TRBV4-2, the J call TRBJ2-7, with TRBD1 identical over 8 bases. V was clipped by 1 base and J by 7 bases; unmatched bases: 12. Germline CDR1 and CDR2: LGHNA and YNFKEQ. The CDR3 has 16 residues. CDR3 sequence (DNA): TGTGCCAGCAGCCAAGGGCATACAGGGGGAGTGGGGGAGCAGTACTTC. Translation gives CASSQGHTGGVGEQYF.

Ten or more counts support this clonotype. The rearrangement links TRBV11-2 to TRBJ2-1; 11 bases map to TRBD2. J gave up 9 bases and V 8 bases, and 12 bases lay outside the gene matches. The CDR3 runs 15 residues. CDR1 and CDR2 from the germline V gene are SGHAT and FQNNGV. The CDR3 loop reads CASVNSGGADGEQFF. In DNA form, the CDR3 reads TGTGCCAGCGTGAATAGCGGGGGGGCGGACGGTGAGCAGTTCTTC. The whole variable domain, filled in from reference TRBV11-2 and TRBJ2-1, reads EAGVAQSPRYKIIEKRQSVAFWCNPISGHATLYWYQQILGQGPKLLIQFQNNGVVDDSQLPKDRFSAERLKGVDSTLKIQPAKLEDSAVYLCASVNSGGADGEQFFGPGTRLTVL.

This clonotype came up many times. This rearrangement joins TRBV20-1 to TRBJ2-5; D is perhaps TRBD1 (5 bases). Between the trimmed V and J ends, which lost 6 bases and 1 base, there was a span of 12 bases. In germline, CDR1 is DFQATT, CDR2 SNEGSKA (reference sequence). CDR3 length: 13 residues. The CDR3 sequence: CSAARQPQETQYF. In DNA, the CDR3 is TGCAGTGCCGCGCGACAGCCCCAAGAGACCCAGTACTTC.

This clonotype was detected many times. At one boundary the junction diverges from the germline segment, which might be a read error. The V gene is TRBV3-1, the J gene TRBJ1-2; D gene unclear. Germline V lookup: CDR1 LGHDT, CDR2 YNNKEL (reference sequence). The CDR3 spans 13 residues. This chain's CDR3 is CASGGEKLYDYTF. The CDR3 DNA is TGTGCCAGCGGAGGCGAGAAACTCTATGACTACACCTTC.

This clonotype came up many times. This rearrangement joins TRBV7-2 to TRBJ2-3; D gene uncertain. Trimming removed 2 bases from V and 4 bases from J, with 7 bases in between. The CDR3 consists of 13 residues. In germline, CDR1 is SGHTA, CDR2 FQGNSA. CDR3 in DNA: TGTGCCAGCAGCTTATTAGGGTCAGATACGCAGTATTTT. Its protein product is CASSLLGSDTQYF.

This clonotype was seen ten or more times. The chain recombines TRBV6-5 with TRBJ2-5; 10 bases are shared with TRBD1. Germline V CDR1 and CDR2: MNHEY, SVGAGI. V lost 7 bases, J lost 4 bases, and 9 bases stayed unmatched. This CDR3 spans 15 amino acids. Written as DNA, the CDR3 is TGTGCCAGCACCCCCGGGACAGGGGTTTTAGAGACCCAGTACTTC. It encodes CASTPGTGVLETQYF.

Relative to its sample, this clonotype is large. The chain combines TRBV27 with TRBJ1-2; 7 bases match TRBD1. The germline V gene has CDR1 MNHEY and CDR2 SMNVEV (reference sequence). J was trimmed by 7 bases and V by 7 bases; bases with no gene match: 12. The CDR3 is 14 amino acids. CDR3 region: CASTPGGGQLGYTF. The CDR3 DNA sequence: TGTGCCAGCACCCCAGGAGGGGGCCAGCTTGGCTACACCTTC.

This clonotype appeared many times. The chain employs TRBV6-5 and TRBJ2-5; tentatively, D is TRBD2 (7 bases). The V and J ends lost 6 bases and 5 bases respectively, with 22 bases between them. This CDR3 contains 16 residues. Germline V lookup: CDR1 MNHEY, CDR2 SVGAGI. The CDR3 sequence: CASRVTRGGEGETQYF. The CDR3 DNA reads TGTGCCAGCAGAGTTACGAGGGGGGGCGAAGGGGAGACCCAGTACTTC.

This clonotype was seen many times. The rearrangement uses TRBV6-5 and TRBJ2-7; a possible D gene is TRBD2 (6 bases). CDR3 size: 13 residues. Per germline, CDR1 MNHEY and CDR2 SVGAGI. Trimming took off 5 bases at V and 2 bases at J, with 10 bases between the two ends. CDR3 bases: TGTGCCAGCAGTCCCCGGGGGACCTACGAGCAGTACTTC. It translates to CASSPRGTYEQYF.